This record looks at one T cell receptor (beta chain) sequence and its context. These data are taken from a study of cytomegalovirus exposure and HLA in healthy donors. A multiplex PCR was run with 60 Vbeta primers and 13 Jbeta primers. Method: immunoSEQ multiplex PCR; TCRdb's copy keeps in-frame clones and lacks some. The sample contains 100,000 or so clones, around 80% of which appear only once. Trimming took off 2 bases at V and 4 bases at J, with 8 bases between the two ends. Germline-derived CDR1 and CDR2 are MNHNY and SVGAGI (reference sequence). The CDR3 covers 13 residues. The V call is TRBV6-6, the J call TRBJ1-1; D is uncertain. The source of this sequence is a man in his forties or fifties in good health and CMV-seropositive. The sample taken for sequencing was PBMCs. CDR3 amino acids: CASSYQPGTEAFF. The CDR3 DNA sequence: TGTGCCAGCAGTTACCAGCCGGGCACTGAAGCTTTCTTT.